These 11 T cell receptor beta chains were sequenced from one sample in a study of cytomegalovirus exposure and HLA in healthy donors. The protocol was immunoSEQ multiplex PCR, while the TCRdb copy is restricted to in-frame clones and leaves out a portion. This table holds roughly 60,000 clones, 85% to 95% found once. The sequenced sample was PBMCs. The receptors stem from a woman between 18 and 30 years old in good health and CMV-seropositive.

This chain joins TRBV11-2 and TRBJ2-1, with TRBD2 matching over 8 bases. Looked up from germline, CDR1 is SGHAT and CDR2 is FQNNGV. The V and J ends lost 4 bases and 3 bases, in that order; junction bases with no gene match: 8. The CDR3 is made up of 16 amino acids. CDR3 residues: CASSSGSSGYYNEQFF. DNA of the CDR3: TGTGCCAGCAGCTCGGGGTCTAGCGGGTACTACAATGAGCAGTTCTTC.

This CDR3 reads CASSSGTGDFTDTQYF. CDR3 bases: TGTGCCAGCAGTTCCGGGACAGGGGACTTCACAGATACGCAGTATTTT. V and J are TRBV28 and TRBJ2-3; 10 bases are a match to TRBD1. Germline V CDR1 and CDR2: MDHEN, SYDVKM. V lost 4 bases and J lost 2; bases outside the gene matches: 6. CDR3 length: 16 residues.

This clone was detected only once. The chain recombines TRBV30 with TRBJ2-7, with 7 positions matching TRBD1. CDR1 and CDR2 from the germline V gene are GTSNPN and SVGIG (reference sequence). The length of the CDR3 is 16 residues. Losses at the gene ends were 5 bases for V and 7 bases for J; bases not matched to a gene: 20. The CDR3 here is CAWDRRHGQDRQEQYF. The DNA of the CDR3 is TGTGCCTGGGACCGTAGACACGGACAGGACAGGCAGGAGCAGTACTTC.

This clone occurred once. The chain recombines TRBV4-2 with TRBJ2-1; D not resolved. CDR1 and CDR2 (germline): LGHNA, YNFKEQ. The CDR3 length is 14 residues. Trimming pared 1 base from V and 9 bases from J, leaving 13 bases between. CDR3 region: CASSQGPLAPEQFF. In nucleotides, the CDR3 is TGTGCCAGCAGCCAAGGACCCTTAGCTCCTGAGCAGTTCTTC.

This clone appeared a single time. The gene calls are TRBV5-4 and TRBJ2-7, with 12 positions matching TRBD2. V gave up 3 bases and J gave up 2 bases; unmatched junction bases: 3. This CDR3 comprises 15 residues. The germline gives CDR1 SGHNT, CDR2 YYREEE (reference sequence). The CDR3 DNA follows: TGTGCCAGCAGCTGGGGACTAGCGGGTACCTACGAGCAGTACTTC. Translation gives CASSWGLAGTYEQYF. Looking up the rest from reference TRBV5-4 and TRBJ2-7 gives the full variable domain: ETGVTQSPTHLIKTRGQQVTLRCSSQSGHNTVSWYQQALGQGPQFIFQYYREEENGRGNFPPRFSGLQFPNYSSELNVNALELDDSALYLCASSWGLAGTYEQYFGPGTRLTVT.

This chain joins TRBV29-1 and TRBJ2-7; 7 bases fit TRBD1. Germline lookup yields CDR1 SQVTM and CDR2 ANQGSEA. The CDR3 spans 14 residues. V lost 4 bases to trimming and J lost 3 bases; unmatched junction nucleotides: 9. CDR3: CSVVPRDSVYEQYF. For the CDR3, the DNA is TGCAGCGTTGTGCCTCGGGACAGTGTCTACGAGCAGTACTTC.

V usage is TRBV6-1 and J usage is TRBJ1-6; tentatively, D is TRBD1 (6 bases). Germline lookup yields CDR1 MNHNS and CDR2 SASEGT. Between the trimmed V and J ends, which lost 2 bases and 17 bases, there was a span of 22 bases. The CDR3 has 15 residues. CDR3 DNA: TGTGCCAGCAGTGAAAGAGAGGGCGGACAGATTCGAGTCCACTTT. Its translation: CASSEREGGQIRVHF.

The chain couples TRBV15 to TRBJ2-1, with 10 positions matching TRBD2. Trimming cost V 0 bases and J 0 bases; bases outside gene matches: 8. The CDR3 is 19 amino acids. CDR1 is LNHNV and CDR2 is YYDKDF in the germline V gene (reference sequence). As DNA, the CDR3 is TGTGCCACCAGCAGAGAAAAACTAGCGGGGCTGTCCTCCTACAATGAGCAGTTCTTC. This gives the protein CATSREKLAGLSSYNEQFF.

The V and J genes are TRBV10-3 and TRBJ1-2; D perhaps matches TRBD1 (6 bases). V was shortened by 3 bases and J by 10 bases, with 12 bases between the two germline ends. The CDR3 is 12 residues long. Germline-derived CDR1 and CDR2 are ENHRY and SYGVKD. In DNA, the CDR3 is TGTGCCATCAGTGAAGGGGGGGTTGACTACACCTTC. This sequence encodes CAISEGGVDYTF.

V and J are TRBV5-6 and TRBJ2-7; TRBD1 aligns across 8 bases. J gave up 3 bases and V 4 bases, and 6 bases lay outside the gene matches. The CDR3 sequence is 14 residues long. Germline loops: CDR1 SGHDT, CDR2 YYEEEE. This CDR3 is CASSGDRFLYEQYF. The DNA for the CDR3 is TGTGCCAGCAGCGGGGACAGGTTTCTCTACGAGCAGTACTTC.

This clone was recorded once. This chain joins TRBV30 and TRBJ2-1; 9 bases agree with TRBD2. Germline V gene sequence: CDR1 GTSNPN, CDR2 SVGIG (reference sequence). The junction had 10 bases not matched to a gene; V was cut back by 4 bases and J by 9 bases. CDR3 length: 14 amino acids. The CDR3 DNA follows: TGTGCCTGGAATAGCGGGAGAACAGGAGGTGAGCAGTTCTTC. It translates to CAWNSGRTGGEQFF.